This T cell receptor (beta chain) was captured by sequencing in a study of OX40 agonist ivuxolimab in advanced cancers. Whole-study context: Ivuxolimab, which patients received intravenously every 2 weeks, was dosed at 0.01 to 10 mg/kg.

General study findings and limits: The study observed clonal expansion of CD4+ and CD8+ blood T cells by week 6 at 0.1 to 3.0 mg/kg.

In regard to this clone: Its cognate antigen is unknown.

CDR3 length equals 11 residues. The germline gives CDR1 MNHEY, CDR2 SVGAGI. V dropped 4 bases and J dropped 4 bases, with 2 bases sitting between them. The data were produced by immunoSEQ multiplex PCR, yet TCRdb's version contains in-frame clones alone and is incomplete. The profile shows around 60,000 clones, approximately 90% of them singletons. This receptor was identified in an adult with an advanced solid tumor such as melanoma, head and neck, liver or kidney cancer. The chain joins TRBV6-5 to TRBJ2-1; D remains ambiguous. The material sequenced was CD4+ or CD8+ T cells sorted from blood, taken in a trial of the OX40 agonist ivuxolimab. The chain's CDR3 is CASSLYNEQFF. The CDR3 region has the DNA TGTGCCAGCAGTTTATACAATGAGCAGTTCTTC.